This T cell receptor (beta chain) was recovered during a study of blood T cell repertoires in COVID-19. The CDR3 is made up of 11 amino acids. Between the trimmed V and J ends, which lost 5 bases and 2 bases, there was a span of 3 bases. The germline gives CDR1 SGHVS, CDR2 FQNEAQ. Repertoires were generated with immunoSEQ multiplex PCR, while TCRdb's copy carries only in-frame clones and drops some. The data hold about 350,000 clones, with 88% observed a single time. Those designated as exposed participants met a COVID-19 case within 2 weeks before study entry. This clone has only a few counts. The clonotype comes from a woman aged 25-40 years who had been exposed to COVID-19. Sequences were obtained from PBMCs or T cells enriched from blood (not recorded which). The V gene is TRBV7-8, the J gene TRBJ1-1; D gene ambiguous. CDR3 region: CASSLNTEAFF. The CDR3 region has the DNA TGTGCCAGCAGCCTAAACACTGAAGCTTTCTTT.